These T cell receptor beta chains were read from a single sample in a study of T cell responses to AZD1222 COVID-19 vaccine. Assay: immunoSEQ multiplex PCR; the TCRdb copy retains only in-frame clones and omits some. The top ten hold approximately 1.4% of the sample, which has about 140,000 clones, 85% to 95% seen once. Sequenced material: peripheral blood, taken on day 0 of AZD1222 vaccination. Receptor source: an adult in good health. Each CDR3 is given with its conserved first and last residue. Fields, in order: D gene, clone size, V gene, J gene, CDR3 protein, CDR3 DNA. The D gene is left open where the match is weak. A row's size may be missing; if present it is once, few, many or a size class.

d_gene: -
abundance: -
v_gene: TRBV2
j_gene: TRBJ2-3
CDR3aa: CASRSLGQRVSTDTQYF
CDR3nt: TGTGCCAGCAGGTCTCTTGGCCAGCGGGTTAGCACAGATACGCAGTATTTT

d_gene: -
abundance: -
v_gene: TRBV19
j_gene: TRBJ1-2
CDR3aa: CASSISMDILNYGYTF
CDR3nt: TGTGCCAGTAGTATTTCCATGGACATACTCAACTATGGCTACACCTTC

d_gene: -
abundance: -
v_gene: TRBV5-5
j_gene: TRBJ1-1
CDR3aa: CASSLTRGTEAFF
CDR3nt: TGTGCCAGCAGCTTAACCAGGGGTACTGAAGCTTTCTTT

d_gene: -
abundance: -
v_gene: TRBV12-3/TRBV12-4
j_gene: TRBJ1-2
CDR3aa: CASSWTVYGYTF
CDR3nt: TGTGCCAGCAGTTGGACAGTCTATGGCTACACCTTC

d_gene: -
abundance: -
v_gene: TRBV3-1/TRBV3-2
j_gene: TRBJ1-5
CDR3aa: CASSQGRVPQPQHF
CDR3nt: TGTGCCAGCAGCCAAGGTAGGGTACCACAGCCCCAGCATTTT

d_gene: -
abundance: -
v_gene: TRBV4-1
j_gene: TRBJ1-4
CDR3aa: CASSPWQGGEKLFF
CDR3nt: TGCGCCAGCAGCCCTTGGCAGGGAGGTGAAAAACTGTTTTTT

d_gene: -
abundance: -
v_gene: TRBV6-6
j_gene: TRBJ1-4
CDR3aa: CASSHRGEGLNEKLFF
CDR3nt: TGTGCCAGCAGCCACAGAGGCGAGGGACTAAATGAAAAACTGTTTTTT

d_gene: TRBD2
abundance: -
v_gene: TRBV6-2/TRBV6-3
j_gene: TRBJ2-1
CDR3aa: CASSYSRTSGGNNEQFF
CDR3nt: TGTGCCAGCAGTTACTCGAGAACTAGCGGGGGAAACAATGAGCAGTTCTTC

d_gene: -
abundance: -
v_gene: TRBV6-1
j_gene: TRBJ2-4
CDR3aa: CASSEGPVAKNIQYF
CDR3nt: TGTGCCAGCAGTGAAGGCCCGGTAGCCAAAAACATTCAGTACTTC

d_gene: TRBD2
abundance: -
v_gene: TRBV5-4
j_gene: TRBJ2-5
CDR3aa: CASRREGGQETQYF
CDR3nt: TGTGCCAGCAGGCGGGAGGGGGGGCAAGAGACCCAGTACTTC

d_gene: -
abundance: -
v_gene: TRBV10-1
j_gene: TRBJ2-3
CDR3aa: CASSELSFLTTDTQYF
CDR3nt: TGCGCCAGCAGTGAGTTATCCTTTTTAACCACAGATACGCAGTATTTT

d_gene: -
abundance: -
v_gene: TRBV4-1
j_gene: TRBJ2-1
CDR3aa: CASSQHGPYNEQFF
CDR3nt: TGCGCCAGCAGCCAACACGGACCCTACAATGAGCAGTTCTTC

d_gene: TRBD2
abundance: -
v_gene: TRBV11-3
j_gene: TRBJ2-3
CDR3aa: CASSPGLAVTDTQYF
CDR3nt: TGTGCCAGCAGCCCCGGACTAGCCGTCACAGATACGCAGTATTTT

d_gene: -
abundance: once
v_gene: TRBV4-1
j_gene: TRBJ1-1
CDR3aa: CASSLGEGSNTEAFF
CDR3nt: TGCGCCAGCAGCCTCGGTGAGGGTTCGAACACTGAAGCTTTCTTT

d_gene: -
abundance: once
v_gene: TRBV2
j_gene: TRBJ2-1
CDR3aa: CASSVGTPREFF
CDR3nt: TGTGCCAGCAGTGTCGGGACTCCTAGGGAGTTCTTC

d_gene: -
abundance: -
v_gene: TRBV19
j_gene: TRBJ2-7
CDR3aa: CASSTGLHEQYF
CDR3nt: TGTGCCAGTAGTACGGGACTCCACGAGCAGTACTTC

d_gene: TRBD1
abundance: -
v_gene: TRBV5-1
j_gene: TRBJ2-2
CDR3aa: CASSETGGGSGELFF
CDR3nt: TGCGCCAGCAGCGAGACAGGGGGCGGGTCCGGGGAGCTGTTTTTT

d_gene: -
abundance: -
v_gene: TRBV6-5
j_gene: TRBJ1-4
CDR3aa: CATSLSGHPNEKLFF
CDR3nt: TGTGCCACGTCCTTATCGGGACACCCGAATGAAAAACTGTTTTTT

d_gene: -
abundance: -
v_gene: TRBV6-4
j_gene: TRBJ1-2
CDR3aa: CASSSDGTNYGYTF
CDR3nt: TGTGCCAGCAGTAGTGACGGGACAAACTATGGCTACACCTTC

d_gene: -
abundance: -
v_gene: TRBV5-1
j_gene: TRBJ1-6
CDR3aa: CASSRGWNEPLHF
CDR3nt: TGCGCCAGCAGTCGAGGCTGGAACGAACCCCTCCACTTT

d_gene: -
abundance: -
v_gene: TRBV5-1
j_gene: TRBJ1-3
CDR3aa: CASSLGDTIYF
CDR3nt: TGCGCCAGCAGCTTGGGGGACACCATATATTTT

d_gene: -
abundance: -
v_gene: TRBV7-2
j_gene: TRBJ2-3
CDR3aa: CASSSSRGVTDTQYF
CDR3nt: TGTGCCAGCAGCTCGTCACGCGGGGTCACAGATACGCAGTATTTT

d_gene: TRBD1
abundance: -
v_gene: TRBV7-3
j_gene: TRBJ1-4
CDR3aa: CASSPIRHRGPDEKLFF
CDR3nt: TGTGCCAGCAGCCCGATCCGTCACAGGGGGCCGGATGAAAAACTGTTTTTT

d_gene: -
abundance: -
v_gene: TRBV4-1
j_gene: TRBJ1-6
CDR3aa: CASSQGSWGNSPLHF
CDR3nt: TGCGCCAGCAGCCAAGGCTCGTGGGGTAATTCACCCCTCCACTTT

d_gene: -
abundance: once
v_gene: TRBV5-1
j_gene: TRBJ1-2
CDR3aa: CASSSQQGRGYTF
CDR3nt: TGCGCCAGCAGCTCTCAGCAGGGACGAGGCTACACCTTC

d_gene: -
abundance: -
v_gene: TRBV7-9
j_gene: TRBJ2-1
CDR3aa: CASSFSGGRQGRDNEQFF
CDR3nt: TGTGCCAGCAGCTTCTCCGGCGGGAGACAGGGGAGGGACAATGAGCAGTTCTTC

d_gene: TRBD1
abundance: once
v_gene: TRBV19
j_gene: TRBJ1-1
CDR3aa: CASNDLGQPETWDTEAFF
CDR3nt: TGTGCCAGCAATGACCTGGGACAGCCAGAGACATGGGACACTGAAGCTTTCTTT

d_gene: -
abundance: -
v_gene: TRBV7-9
j_gene: TRBJ1-2
CDR3aa: CASSLRERNTF
CDR3nt: TGTGCCAGCAGCTTGAGGGAGAGAAATACCTTC

d_gene: TRBD2
abundance: -
v_gene: TRBV5-1
j_gene: TRBJ2-5
CDR3aa: CASSPGTSGSQETQYF
CDR3nt: TGCGCCAGCAGCCCCGGGACTAGCGGGTCCCAAGAGACCCAGTACTTC